This TCR beta chain is from a study of glioma-infiltrating T cells. The CDR3 is 14 amino acids. CDR1 and CDR2 (germline): DFQATT, SNEGSKA (reference sequence). Losses at the gene ends were 6 bases for V and 4 bases for J; bases not matched to a gene: 10. In its sample, this clonotype was seen a few times. The iRepertoire nested amplicon-rescue multiplex PCR amplified TCR alpha and beta CDR3s from RNA. Input was about 85-400 ng of tissue mRNA or PBMC total RNA. TCRdb recomputed calls from the multiplex PCR reads with MiXCR, one row per CDR3 protein. The table records about 140,000 distinct CDR3 sequences, 30% to 40% of them present only once.

The rearrangement links TRBV20-1 to TRBJ2-7; 9 bases are shared with TRBD2. Sample: glioma tissue, nonneoplastic brain tissue, or PBMCs (not recorded which). This clonotype was obtained from a human donor with low-grade glioma or glioblastoma, undergoing nonglioma brain surgery, or in good health (not recorded which). The CDR3 DNA reads TGCAGTGCCAAGACTAGCGGAAGACTATACGAGCAGTACTTC. As protein: CSAKTSGRLYEQYF.